These 5 T cell receptor beta chains were sequenced from one sample in a study of T cell responses to AZD1222 COVID-19 vaccine. Measured with immunoSEQ multiplex PCR; TCRdb has only the in-frame clones, and not every one. Here the sample spans roughly 150,000 clones, roughly nine tenths being singletons. Sequences were derived from peripheral blood, sampled 28 days after the second AZD1222 dose. The receptors stem from an adult who received the AZD1222 COVID-19 vaccine.

The genes are TRBV3-1 (or the pseudogene TRBV3-2) and TRBJ2-3, with 7 bases lining up with TRBD2. The CDR3 covers 18 residues. V shed 4 bases and J 2 bases; nucleotides not matched to a gene: 15. The germline gives CDR1 LGHDT, CDR2 YNNKEL (reference sequence). The CDR3 DNA is TGTGCCAGCAGCCCTGTCCGGGGCGGGAGATACCTCACAGATACGCAGTATTTT. Translating it yields CASSPVRGGRYLTDTQYF.

The CDR3, as DNA: TGTGCCAGTAGTATCTTAGCGGGGGGGCCCACCGGGGAGCTGTTTTTT. Translation: CASSILAGGPTGELFF. The chain employs TRBV19 and TRBJ2-2; the match to TRBD2 covers 11 bases. CDR3 length: 16 amino acids. The trim removed 3 bases at V and 4 bases at J, leaving 4 bases unmatched. Germline lookup yields CDR1 LNHDA and CDR2 SQIVND (reference sequence).

The genes are TRBV19 and TRBJ1-1; D possibly corresponds to TRBD1 (6 bases). CDR3 length: 15 residues. Between the trimmed V and J ends, which lost 4 bases and 4 bases, there was a span of 16 bases. Germline values: CDR1 LNHDA, CDR2 SQIVND (reference sequence). The CDR3 sequence: CASSRNRDRSTEAFF. CDR3 in DNA: TGTGCCAGTAGTAGGAACAGGGATCGTAGCACTGAAGCTTTCTTT.

The genes are TRBV7-8 and TRBJ2-2, with 9 bases fitting TRBD2. V lost 1 base to trimming and J lost 3 bases; unmatched junction nucleotides: 6. This CDR3 region has 17 residues. CDR1 is SGHVS and CDR2 is FQNEAQ in the germline V gene. The CDR3 loop is CASSLVGSGGHTGELFF. The CDR3 DNA is TGTGCCAGCAGCTTAGTTGGTAGCGGGGGTCACACCGGGGAGCTGTTTTTT.

The chain combines TRBV5-8 with TRBJ2-5; no definite D call. Germline loops: CDR1 SGHTS, CDR2 YDEGEE. V was pared by 1 base and J by 2 bases, with 9 bases between. This CDR3 region has 14 residues. The CDR3 bases are TGTGCCAGCAGCTTGTCACGGGTACAAGAGACCCAGTACTTC. Residues: CASSLSRVQETQYF.